A single T cell receptor (beta chain) is shown here with its context. Its antigen is as yet unknown. TCRdb analysed the 5' RACE reads with MiXCR anew, one entry per CDR3 protein. Here the sample spans 130,000 or so distinct CDR3 sequences, under 20% being singletons. These data are taken from a study of CD8 T cells in ankylosing spondylitis. The study's findings and limits: Typical of ankylosing spondylitis blood, it appeared, was a TCR beta motif of eight highly homologous variants.

The V and J ends lost 6 bases and 5 bases, in that order; junction bases with no gene match: 4. The CDR3 is made up of 12 amino acids. Per germline, CDR1 MDHEN and CDR2 SYDVKM. This chain connects TRBV28 to TRBJ2-7; 7 nucleotides line up with TRBD1. Sample: blood, either unsorted or a sorted T cell fraction (not recorded which). The source is a male donor with ankylosing spondylitis. The CDR3 reads CASSNRGHEQYF. The DNA for the CDR3 is TGTGCCAGCAGCAACAGGGGCCACGAGCAGTACTTC.